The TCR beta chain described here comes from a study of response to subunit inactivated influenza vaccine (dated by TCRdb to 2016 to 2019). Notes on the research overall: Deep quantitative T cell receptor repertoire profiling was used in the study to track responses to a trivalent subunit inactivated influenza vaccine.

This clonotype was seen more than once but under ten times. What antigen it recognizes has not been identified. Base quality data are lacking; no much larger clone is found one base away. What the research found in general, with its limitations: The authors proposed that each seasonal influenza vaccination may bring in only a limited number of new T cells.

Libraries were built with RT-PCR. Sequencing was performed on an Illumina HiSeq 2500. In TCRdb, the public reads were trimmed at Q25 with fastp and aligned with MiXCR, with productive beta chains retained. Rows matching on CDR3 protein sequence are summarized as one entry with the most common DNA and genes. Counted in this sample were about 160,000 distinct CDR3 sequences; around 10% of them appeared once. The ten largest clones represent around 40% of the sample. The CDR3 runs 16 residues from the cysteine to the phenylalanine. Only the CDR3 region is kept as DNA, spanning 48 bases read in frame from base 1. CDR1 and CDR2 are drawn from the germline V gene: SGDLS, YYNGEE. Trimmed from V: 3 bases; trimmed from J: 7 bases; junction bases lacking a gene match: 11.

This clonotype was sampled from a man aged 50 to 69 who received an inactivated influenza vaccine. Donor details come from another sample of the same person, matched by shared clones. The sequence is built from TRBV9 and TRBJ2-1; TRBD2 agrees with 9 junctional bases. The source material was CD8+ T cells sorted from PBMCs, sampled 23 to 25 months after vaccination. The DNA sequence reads TGTGCCAGCAGCGAACTTAGCGGGGGCCTGGGAAATGAGCAGTTCTTC. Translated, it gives CASSELSGGLGNEQFF.